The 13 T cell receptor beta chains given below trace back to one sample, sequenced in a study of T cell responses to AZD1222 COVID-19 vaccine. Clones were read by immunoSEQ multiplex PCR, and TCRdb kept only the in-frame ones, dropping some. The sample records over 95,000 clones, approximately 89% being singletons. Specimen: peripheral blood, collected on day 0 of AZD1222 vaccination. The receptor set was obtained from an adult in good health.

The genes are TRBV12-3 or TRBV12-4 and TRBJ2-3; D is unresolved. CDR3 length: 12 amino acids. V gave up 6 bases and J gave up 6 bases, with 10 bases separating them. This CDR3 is CASSPTKDTQYF. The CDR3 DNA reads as TGTGCCAGCAGCCCGACGAAGGATACGCAGTATTTT.

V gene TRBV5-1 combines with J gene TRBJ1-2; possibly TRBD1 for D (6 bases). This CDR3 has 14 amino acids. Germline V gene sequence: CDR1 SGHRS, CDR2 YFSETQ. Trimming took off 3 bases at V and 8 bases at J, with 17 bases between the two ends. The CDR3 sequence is CASSSVQGSRGYTF. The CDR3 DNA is TGCGCCAGCAGCTCAGTACAGGGCTCTCGGGGCTACACCTTC.

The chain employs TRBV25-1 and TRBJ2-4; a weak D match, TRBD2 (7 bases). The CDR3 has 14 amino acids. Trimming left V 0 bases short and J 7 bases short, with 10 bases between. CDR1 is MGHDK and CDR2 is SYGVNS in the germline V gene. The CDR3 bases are TGTGCCAGCAGTGAATACGAGGGGGGGAACATTCAGTACTTC. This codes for CASSEYEGGNIQYF.

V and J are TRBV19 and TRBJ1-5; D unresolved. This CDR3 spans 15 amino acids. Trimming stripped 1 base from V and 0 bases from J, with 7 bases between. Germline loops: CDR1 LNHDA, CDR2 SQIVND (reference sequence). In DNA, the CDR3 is TGTGCCAGTAGTATAGTCCAGGATAGCAATCAGCCCCAGCATTTT. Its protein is CASSIVQDSNQPQHF.

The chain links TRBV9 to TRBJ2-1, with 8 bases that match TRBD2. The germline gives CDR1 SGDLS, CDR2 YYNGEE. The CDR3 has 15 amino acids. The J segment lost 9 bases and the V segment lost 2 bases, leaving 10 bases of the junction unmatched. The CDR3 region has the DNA TGTGCCAGCAGCGTCCCCGCGGGGGGCGAGGGTGAGCAGTTCTTC. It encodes CASSVPAGGEGEQFF.

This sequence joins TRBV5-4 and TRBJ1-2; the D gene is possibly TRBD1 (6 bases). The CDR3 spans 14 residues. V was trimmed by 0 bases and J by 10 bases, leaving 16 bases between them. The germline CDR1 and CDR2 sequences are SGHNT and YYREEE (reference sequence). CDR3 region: CASSLGQDSKDYTF. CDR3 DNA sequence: TGTGCCAGCAGCTTGGGCCAGGACAGTAAGGACTACACCTTC.

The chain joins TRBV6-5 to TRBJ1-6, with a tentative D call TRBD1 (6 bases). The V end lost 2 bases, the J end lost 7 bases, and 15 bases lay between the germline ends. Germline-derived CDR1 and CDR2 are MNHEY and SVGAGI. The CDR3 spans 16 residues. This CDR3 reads CASSYTGASRNSPLHF. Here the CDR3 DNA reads TGTGCCAGCAGTTACACGGGGGCGTCTAGAAATTCACCCCTCCACTTT.

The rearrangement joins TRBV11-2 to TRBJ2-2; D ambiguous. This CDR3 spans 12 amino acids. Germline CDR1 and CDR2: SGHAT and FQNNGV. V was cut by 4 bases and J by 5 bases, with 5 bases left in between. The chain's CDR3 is CASSYVTGELFF. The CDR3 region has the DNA TGTGCCAGCAGCTACGTAACCGGGGAGCTGTTTTTT.

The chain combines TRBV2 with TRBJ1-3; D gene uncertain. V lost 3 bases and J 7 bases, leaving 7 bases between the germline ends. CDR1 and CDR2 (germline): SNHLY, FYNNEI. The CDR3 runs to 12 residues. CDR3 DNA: TGTGCCAGCAGTGATACCTTGAACACCATATATTTT. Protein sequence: CASSDTLNTIYF.

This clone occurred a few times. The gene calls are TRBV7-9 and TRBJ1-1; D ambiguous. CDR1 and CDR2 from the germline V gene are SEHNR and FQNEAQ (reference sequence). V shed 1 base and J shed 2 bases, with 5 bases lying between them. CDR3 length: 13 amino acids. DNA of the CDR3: TGTGCCAGCAGCTTAGGGCAAAACACTGAAGCTTTCTTT. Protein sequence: CASSLGQNTEAFF. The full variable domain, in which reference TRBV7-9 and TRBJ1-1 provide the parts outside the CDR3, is DTGVSQNPRHKITKRGQNVTFRCDPISEHNRLYWYRQTLGQGPEFLTYFQNEAQLEKSRLLSDRFSAERPKGSFSTLEIQRTEQGDSAMYLCASSLGQNTEAFFGQGTRLTVV.

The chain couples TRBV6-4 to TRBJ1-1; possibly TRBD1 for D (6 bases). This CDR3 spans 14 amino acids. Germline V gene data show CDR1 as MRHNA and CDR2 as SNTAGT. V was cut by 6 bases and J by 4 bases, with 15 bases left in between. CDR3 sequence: CASRAQGGRTEAFF. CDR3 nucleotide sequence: TGTGCCAGCAGAGCACAGGGAGGGCGCACTGAAGCTTTCTTT.

CDR3 DNA sequence: TGTGCCAGCAGCCCCACAGATTTGAACACCGGGGAGCTGTTTTTT. Amino acid sequence: CASSPTDLNTGELFF. The chain recombines TRBV7-2 with TRBJ2-2; D gene unclear. Per germline, CDR1 SGHTA and CDR2 FQGNSA. The CDR3 is 15 amino acids. Trimming shortened V by 5 bases and J by 1 base, and 11 bases separated the two germline ends.

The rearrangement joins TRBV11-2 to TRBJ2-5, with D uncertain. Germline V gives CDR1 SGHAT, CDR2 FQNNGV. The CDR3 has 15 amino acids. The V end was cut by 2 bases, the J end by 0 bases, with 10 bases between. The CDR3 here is CASSLNTFNQETQYF. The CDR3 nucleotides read TGTGCCAGCAGCTTAAATACATTCAACCAAGAGACCCAGTACTTC. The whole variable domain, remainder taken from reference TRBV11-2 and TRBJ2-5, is EAGVAQSPRYKIIEKRQSVAFWCNPISGHATLYWYQQILGQGPKLLIQFQNNGVVDDSQLPKDRFSAERLKGVDSTLKIQPAKLEDSAVYLCASSLNTFNQETQYFGPGTRLLVL.